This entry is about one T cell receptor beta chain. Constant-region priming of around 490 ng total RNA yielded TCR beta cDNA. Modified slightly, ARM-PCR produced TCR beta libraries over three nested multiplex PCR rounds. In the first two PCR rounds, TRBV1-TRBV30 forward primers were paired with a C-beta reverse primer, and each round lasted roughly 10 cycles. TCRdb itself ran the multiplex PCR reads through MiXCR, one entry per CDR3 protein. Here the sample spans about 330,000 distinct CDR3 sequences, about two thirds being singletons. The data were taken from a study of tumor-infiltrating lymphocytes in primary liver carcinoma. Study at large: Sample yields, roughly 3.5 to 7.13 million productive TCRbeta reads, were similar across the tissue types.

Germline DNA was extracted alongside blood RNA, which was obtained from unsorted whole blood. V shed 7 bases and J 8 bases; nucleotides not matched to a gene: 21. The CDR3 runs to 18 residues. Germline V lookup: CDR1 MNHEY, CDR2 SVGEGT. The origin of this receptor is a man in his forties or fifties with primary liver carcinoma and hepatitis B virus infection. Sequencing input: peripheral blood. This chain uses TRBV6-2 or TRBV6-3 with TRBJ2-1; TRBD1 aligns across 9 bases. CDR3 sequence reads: CASTITRSGTGRGDEQFF. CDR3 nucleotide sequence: TGTGCCAGCACTATTACAAGATCCGGGACAGGGAGGGGGGATGAGCAGTTCTTC.